These T cell receptor beta chains were read from a single sample in a study of blood T cell repertoires in COVID-19. Assay: immunoSEQ multiplex PCR; the TCRdb copy retains only in-frame clones and omits some. The sample includes over 100,000 clones, less than 90% seen only once; the top ten take around a sixth. Specimen: peripheral blood. The receptors shown here come from a woman aged 55-70 years with acute or convalescent COVID-19. Both conserved end residues are part of each CDR3. The order of the fields is V gene, clone size, J gene, D gene, CDR3 protein, CDR3 DNA. D genes are given only for firm matches. Clone size is not always given. Where it is, it says once, few, many or a class for expanded clones.

v_gene: TRBV6-5
abundance: -
j_gene: TRBJ2-1
d_gene: -
CDR3aa: CASWGRLDEQFF
CDR3nt: TGTGCCAGCTGGGGGCGGTTAGATGAGCAGTTCTTC

v_gene: TRBV4-2
abundance: -
j_gene: TRBJ2-3
d_gene: -
CDR3aa: CASSQRRPEGTDTQYF
CDR3nt: TGTGCCAGCAGCCAGCGGCGTCCTGAGGGCACAGATACGCAGTATTTT

v_gene: TRBV2
abundance: -
j_gene: TRBJ2-3
d_gene: TRBD2
CDR3aa: CASGWREADTQYF
CDR3nt: TGTGCCAGCGGGTGGCGGGAGGCAGATACGCAGTATTTT

v_gene: TRBV5-1
abundance: -
j_gene: TRBJ2-7
d_gene: -
CDR3aa: CASSLTTERYEQYF
CDR3nt: TGCGCCAGCAGCTTGACGACGGAGCGGTACGAGCAGTACTTC

v_gene: TRBV2
abundance: -
j_gene: TRBJ1-4
d_gene: TRBD1
CDR3aa: CASRQGFGTNEKLFF
CDR3nt: TGTGCCAGTCGACAGGGGTTTGGAACTAATGAAAAACTGTTTTTT

v_gene: TRBV10-3
abundance: -
j_gene: TRBJ2-5
d_gene: TRBD1
CDR3aa: CATGTGRETQYF
CDR3nt: TGTGCCACAGGGACAGGGCGAGAGACCCAGTACTTC

v_gene: TRBV2
abundance: -
j_gene: TRBJ2-7
d_gene: -
CDR3aa: CASSEGQAPYEQYF
CDR3nt: TGTGCCAGCAGTGAAGGCCAGGCGCCCTACGAGCAGTACTTC

v_gene: TRBV9
abundance: once
j_gene: TRBJ2-2
d_gene: -
CDR3aa: CASSDVALTGELFF
CDR3nt: TGTGCCAGCAGCGACGTAGCGCTCACCGGGGAGCTGTTTTTT

v_gene: TRBV6-5
abundance: -
j_gene: TRBJ2-5
d_gene: TRBD2
CDR3aa: CASSPSGGGQTQYF
CDR3nt: TGTGCCAGCTCCCCTAGCGGGGGGGGCCAGACCCAGTACTTC

v_gene: TRBV11-1
abundance: -
j_gene: TRBJ2-5
d_gene: -
CDR3aa: CASSFGTRETQYF
CDR3nt: TGTGCCAGCAGCTTTGGGACACGGGAGACCCAGTACTTC

v_gene: TRBV29-1
abundance: -
j_gene: TRBJ2-5
d_gene: TRBD2
CDR3aa: CSYWGGTQETQYF
CDR3nt: TGCAGTTATTGGGGGGGTACCCAAGAGACCCAGTACTTC

v_gene: TRBV7-3
abundance: few
j_gene: TRBJ2-7
d_gene: TRBD1
CDR3aa: CASSSGTGPYEQYF
CDR3nt: TGTGCCAGCAGCTCCGGGACAGGGCCCTACGAGCAGTACTTC

v_gene: TRBV24-1
abundance: -
j_gene: TRBJ1-2
d_gene: TRBD1
CDR3aa: CATSGGQSYGYTF
CDR3nt: TGTGCCACCAGTGGGGGACAGTCCTATGGCTACACCTTC

v_gene: TRBV9
abundance: -
j_gene: TRBJ2-2
d_gene: TRBD1
CDR3aa: CASSAGQVANTGELFF
CDR3nt: TGTGCCAGCAGCGCGGGACAGGTCGCGAACACCGGGGAGCTGTTTTTT

v_gene: TRBV29-1
abundance: few
j_gene: TRBJ1-1
d_gene: -
CDR3aa: CSVGDTNTEAFF
CDR3nt: TGCAGCGTCGGGGACACGAACACTGAAGCTTTCTTT

v_gene: TRBV9
abundance: -
j_gene: TRBJ2-7
d_gene: -
CDR3aa: CASSPGRVNYEQYF
CDR3nt: TGTGCCAGCAGCCCTGGCAGGGTTAACTACGAGCAGTACTTC

v_gene: TRBV20-1
abundance: -
j_gene: TRBJ2-3
d_gene: TRBD2
CDR3aa: CSASGVRGSSHTQYF
CDR3nt: TGCAGTGCTAGTGGTGTCCGCGGGAGCTCACATACGCAGTATTTT

v_gene: TRBV20-1
abundance: -
j_gene: TRBJ2-1
d_gene: TRBD1
CDR3aa: CSADRANEQFF
CDR3nt: TGCAGTGCTGACAGGGCGAATGAGCAGTTCTTC

v_gene: TRBV28
abundance: -
j_gene: TRBJ1-1
d_gene: -
CDR3aa: CASRAGLATEAFF
CDR3nt: TGTGCCAGCAGGGCCGGGTTGGCCACTGAAGCTTTCTTT

v_gene: TRBV2
abundance: -
j_gene: TRBJ1-5
d_gene: TRBD1
CDR3aa: CASRGQGYQPQHF
CDR3nt: TGTGCCAGCAGGGGACAGGGTTATCAGCCCCAGCATTTT

v_gene: TRBV5-1
abundance: -
j_gene: TRBJ2-4
d_gene: -
CDR3aa: CASSLAGDIFSDGAKNIQYF
CDR3nt: TGCGCCAGCAGCTTGGCAGGGGATATCTTCTCGGATGGAGCCAAAAACATTCAGTACTTC

v_gene: TRBV7-2
abundance: -
j_gene: TRBJ2-7
d_gene: -
CDR3aa: CASSSARGNRQYF
CDR3nt: TGTGCCAGCAGCTCAGCTAGGGGGAATCGGCAGTACTTC

v_gene: TRBV12-3/TRBV12-4
abundance: -
j_gene: TRBJ1-1
d_gene: -
CDR3aa: CASTALRNTEAFF
CDR3nt: TGTGCCAGCACCGCCTTGCGGAACACTGAAGCTTTCTTT

v_gene: TRBV28
abundance: few
j_gene: TRBJ1-5
d_gene: TRBD1
CDR3aa: CASSSATGYQPQHF
CDR3nt: TGTGCCAGCAGTTCCGCGACAGGGTATCAGCCCCAGCATTTT

v_gene: TRBV5-4
abundance: -
j_gene: TRBJ2-3
d_gene: TRBD1
CDR3aa: CASSSPGTGYTDTQYF
CDR3nt: TGTGCCAGCAGCTCACCCGGGACAGGGTACACAGATACGCAGTATTTT

v_gene: TRBV4-1
abundance: -
j_gene: TRBJ2-7
d_gene: TRBD2
CDR3aa: CASSHPPGTSGSYEQYF
CDR3nt: TGCGCCAGCAGCCACCCTCCCGGGACTAGCGGATCCTACGAGCAGTACTTC

v_gene: TRBV24-1
abundance: few
j_gene: TRBJ2-7
d_gene: TRBD1
CDR3aa: CATSDSRDSTYEQYF
CDR3nt: TGTGCCACCAGTGACTCCCGGGACAGTACCTACGAGCAGTACTTC

v_gene: TRBV5-1
abundance: -
j_gene: TRBJ1-4
d_gene: TRBD1
CDR3aa: CASSRGTVDEKLFF
CDR3nt: TGCGCCAGCAGTCGTGGGACAGTTGATGAAAAACTGTTTTTT

v_gene: TRBV2
abundance: -
j_gene: TRBJ2-7
d_gene: TRBD2
CDR3aa: CASRYASGPTYEQYF
CDR3nt: TGTGCCAGCAGATACGCTAGCGGGCCGACCTACGAGCAGTACTTC

v_gene: TRBV5-4
abundance: -
j_gene: TRBJ2-3
d_gene: TRBD2
CDR3aa: CASSLGGRARADTQYF
CDR3nt: TGTGCCAGCAGCTTGGGCGGGAGGGCCAGGGCAGATACGCAGTATTTT

v_gene: TRBV2
abundance: -
j_gene: TRBJ2-1
d_gene: TRBD2
CDR3aa: CASTGLAGNEQFF
CDR3nt: TGTGCCAGCACGGGACTAGCGGGAAATGAGCAGTTCTTC

v_gene: TRBV9
abundance: -
j_gene: TRBJ2-7
d_gene: -
CDR3aa: CASSVADRAYEQYF
CDR3nt: TGTGCCAGCAGCGTAGCGGACAGAGCCTACGAGCAGTACTTC

v_gene: TRBV5-6
abundance: -
j_gene: TRBJ2-5
d_gene: TRBD2
CDR3aa: CASSSTAGAGETQYF
CDR3nt: TGTGCCAGCAGCTCCACAGCGGGAGCTGGAGAGACCCAGTACTTC

v_gene: TRBV19
abundance: -
j_gene: TRBJ2-3
d_gene: TRBD2
CDR3aa: CASSVTSDGKDTQYF
CDR3nt: TGTGCCAGTAGTGTTACTAGCGATGGTAAAGATACGCAGTATTTT

v_gene: TRBV24-1
abundance: -
j_gene: TRBJ2-1
d_gene: TRBD1
CDR3aa: CATGRTGERQEQFF
CDR3nt: TGTGCCACCGGGAGGACAGGGGAAAGACAAGAGCAGTTCTTC

v_gene: TRBV21-1
abundance: -
j_gene: TRBJ1-6
d_gene: -
CDR3aa: CASSKEYGDRRALHF
CDR3nt: TGTGCCAGCAGCAAAGAGTATGGGGATCGGAGGGCCCTCCACTTT

v_gene: TRBV28
abundance: -
j_gene: TRBJ1-2
d_gene: -
CDR3aa: CASEGGKTGKSYGYTF
CDR3nt: TGTGCCAGCGAGGGAGGAAAAACAGGAAAGTCCTATGGCTACACCTTC

v_gene: TRBV7-2
abundance: -
j_gene: TRBJ2-3
d_gene: -
CDR3aa: CASSLAATSLDTQYF
CDR3nt: TGTGCCAGCAGCTTAGCGGCCACTAGCCTAGATACGCAGTATTTT

v_gene: TRBV15
abundance: once
j_gene: TRBJ2-7
d_gene: -
CDR3aa: CATSRDAGRRTYEQYF
CDR3nt: TGTGCCACCAGCAGAGATGCGGGACGCCGGACCTACGAGCAGTACTTC

v_gene: TRBV7-8
abundance: -
j_gene: TRBJ2-5
d_gene: -
CDR3aa: CASSLEGTRRETQYF
CDR3nt: TGTGCCAGCAGCTTAGAAGGGACTCGGCGGGAGACCCAGTACTTC

v_gene: TRBV28
abundance: -
j_gene: TRBJ2-5
d_gene: -
CDR3aa: CASSFQGEETQYF
CDR3nt: TGTGCCAGCAGTTTCCAGGGTGAAGAGACCCAGTACTTC

v_gene: TRBV11-2
abundance: -
j_gene: TRBJ2-1
d_gene: TRBD2
CDR3aa: CASSPPGGTSYNEQFF
CDR3nt: TGTGCCAGCAGCCCACCGGGGGGGACTAGCTACAATGAGCAGTTCTTC

v_gene: TRBV30
abundance: few
j_gene: TRBJ1-5
d_gene: -
CDR3aa: CAWSRQGGQPQHF
CDR3nt: TGTGCCTGGAGCCGGCAGGGAGGTCAGCCCCAGCATTTT

v_gene: TRBV28
abundance: -
j_gene: TRBJ2-7
d_gene: TRBD1
CDR3aa: CASSLIGTGSYEQYF
CDR3nt: TGTGCCAGCAGTTTAATAGGGACAGGGTCCTACGAGCAGTACTTC

v_gene: TRBV9
abundance: -
j_gene: TRBJ2-1
d_gene: TRBD2
CDR3aa: CASSATIAGVQFF
CDR3nt: TGTGCCAGCAGCGCGACAATAGCGGGAGTTCAGTTCTTC

v_gene: TRBV6-6
abundance: -
j_gene: TRBJ2-7
d_gene: TRBD1
CDR3aa: CASSLRQGWSEQYF
CDR3nt: TGTGCCAGCAGCTTGCGACAGGGGTGGTCCGAGCAGTACTTC

v_gene: TRBV7-6
abundance: -
j_gene: TRBJ2-3
d_gene: TRBD2
CDR3aa: CASSRGLAGGADTQYF
CDR3nt: TGTGCCAGCAGCCGTGGACTAGCGGGAGGGGCAGATACGCAGTATTTT

v_gene: TRBV6-6
abundance: -
j_gene: TRBJ1-3
d_gene: -
CDR3aa: CASSRGEAGNTIYF
CDR3nt: TGTGCCAGCAGCCGAGGGGAGGCTGGAAACACCATATATTTT